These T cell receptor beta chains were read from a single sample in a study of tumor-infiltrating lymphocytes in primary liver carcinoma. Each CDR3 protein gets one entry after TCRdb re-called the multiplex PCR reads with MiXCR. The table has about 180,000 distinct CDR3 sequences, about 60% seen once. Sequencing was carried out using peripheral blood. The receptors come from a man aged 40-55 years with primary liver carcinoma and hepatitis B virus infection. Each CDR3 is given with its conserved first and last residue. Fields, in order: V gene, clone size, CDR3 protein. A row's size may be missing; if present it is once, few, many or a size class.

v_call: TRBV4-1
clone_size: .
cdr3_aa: CASSQVGAGLAGKDTQYF

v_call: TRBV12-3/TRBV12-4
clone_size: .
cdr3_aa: CASKNERAAKDIQYF

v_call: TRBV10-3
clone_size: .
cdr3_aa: CAIRGRLDSPLHF

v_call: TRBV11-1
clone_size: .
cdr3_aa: CASSRDGALSHERYF

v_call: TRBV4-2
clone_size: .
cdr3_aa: CASSRDRDDEKLFF

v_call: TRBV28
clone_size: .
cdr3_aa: CASSFQRGDSSYEQYF

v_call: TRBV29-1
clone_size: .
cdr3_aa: CSVEYGRAGTQYF

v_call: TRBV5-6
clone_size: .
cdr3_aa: CATMSLREFNEQYF

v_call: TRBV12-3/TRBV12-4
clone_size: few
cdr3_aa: CASTLGQGALPQHF

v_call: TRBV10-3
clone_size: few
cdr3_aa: CAIVETQYF

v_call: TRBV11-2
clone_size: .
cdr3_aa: CASSFIGSVRNEKLFF

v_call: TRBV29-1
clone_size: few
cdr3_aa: CSVALPSYNEQFF

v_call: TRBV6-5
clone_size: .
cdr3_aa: CASSTLSWEQYF

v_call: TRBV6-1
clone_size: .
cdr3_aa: CASSESNREAFF

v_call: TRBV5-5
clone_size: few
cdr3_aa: CASSLTDSRYNEQFF

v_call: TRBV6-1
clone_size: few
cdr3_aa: CASTPLGATYEQYF

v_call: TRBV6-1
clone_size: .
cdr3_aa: CASSGITGAPTGELFF

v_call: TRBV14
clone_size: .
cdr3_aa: CASSQDARRPDTDTQYF

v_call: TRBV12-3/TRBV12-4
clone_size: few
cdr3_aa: CASTPANVGHTEAFF

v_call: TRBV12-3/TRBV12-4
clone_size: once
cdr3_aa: CASSPSSGSGDEQFF

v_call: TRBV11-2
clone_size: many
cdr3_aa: CASSFLAGIGTGELFF

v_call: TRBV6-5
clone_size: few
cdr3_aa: CASSNHRVGEQYF

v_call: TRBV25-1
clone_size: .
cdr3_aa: CASRTTTSGFFGANTGELFF

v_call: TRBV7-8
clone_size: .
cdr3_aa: CASTLGGGPHKEQFF

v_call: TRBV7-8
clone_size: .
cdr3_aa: CASRISGAYEQYF

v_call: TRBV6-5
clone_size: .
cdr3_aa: CASKGTSGSTDTQYF

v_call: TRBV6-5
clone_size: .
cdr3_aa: CASSDVATNEKLFF

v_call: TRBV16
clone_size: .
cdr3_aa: CASSQLNYGYTF

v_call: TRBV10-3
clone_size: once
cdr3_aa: CAHGGQQETQYF

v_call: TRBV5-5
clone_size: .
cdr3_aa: CASSLVSGDGLDIQYF

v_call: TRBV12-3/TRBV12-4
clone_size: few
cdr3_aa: CASSLERANTGELFF

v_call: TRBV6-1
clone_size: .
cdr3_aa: CASSVTTGGGQPQHF

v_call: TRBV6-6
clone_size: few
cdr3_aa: CATTGSTDTQYF

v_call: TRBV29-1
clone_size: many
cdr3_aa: CSVDPGGNEQFF

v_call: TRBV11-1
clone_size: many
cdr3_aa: CASSFEGLAFF

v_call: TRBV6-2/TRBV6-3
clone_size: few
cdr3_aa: CASRPLAGAYNEQFF

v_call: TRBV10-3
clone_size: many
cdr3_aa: CAISESGSLTSYEQYF

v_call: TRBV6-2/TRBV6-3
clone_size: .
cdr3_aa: CASSPDPAYNEQFF

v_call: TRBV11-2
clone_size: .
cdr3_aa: CTSSLDSQETRYF

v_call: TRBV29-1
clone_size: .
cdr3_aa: CSVVGPGCTYEQYF

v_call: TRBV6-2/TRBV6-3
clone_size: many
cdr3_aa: CASSYNPYEQYF

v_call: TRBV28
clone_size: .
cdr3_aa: CASRTSGIMGLYEQYF